The 32 T cell receptor beta chains listed next were all sequenced from one sample in a study of vaccination and CD4 T cells after COVID-19. This sample's time point: late sampling 161 to 241 days after vaccination in three convalescent patients. TCRdb re-analysed the PCR reads in MiXCR, keeping a single row per CDR3 protein. The table lists some 28,000 distinct CDR3 sequences, approximately 51% of them singletons. Sequencing was performed on CD4+ T cells from blood, taken about 7 months after SARS-CoV-2 vaccination. These receptors came from a human donor who had recovered from COVID-19.

This clonotype was seen only a few times. V is TRBV7-9 and J is TRBJ2-7; maybe TRBD1 (5 bases). The CDR3 contains 14 residues. CDR1 SEHNR and CDR2 FQNEAQ come from the germline V gene (reference sequence). V was shortened by 3 bases and J by 7 bases, with 16 bases between the two germline ends. In DNA, the CDR3 is TGTGCCAGCAGCTTGCAGGGTGGAATCGGGGAGCAGTACTTC. Translating it yields CASSLQGGIGEQYF. Variable domain in full (rest from reference TRBV7-9 and TRBJ2-7): DTGVSQNPRHKITKRGQNVTFRCDPISEHNRLYWYRQTLGQGPEFLTYFQNEAQLEKSRLLSDRFSAERPKGSFSTLEIQRTEQGDSAMYLCASSLQGGIGEQYFGPGTRLTVT.

This chain joins TRBV7-3 and TRBJ2-1; D might be TRBD2 (6 bases). V was clipped by 4 bases and J by 5 bases, with 9 bases between them. The CDR3 runs 13 residues. The V gene's germline CDR1 is SGHTA and CDR2 FQGTGA. CDR3 in amino acids: CASSSGLHNEQFF. The CDR3 DNA reads as TGTGCCAGCAGCTCGGGACTGCACAATGAGCAGTTCTTC.

In this sample, this clonotype turned up once. The chain has TRBV10-1 and TRBJ2-3; D is undetermined. Trimming removed 6 bases from V and 1 base from J, with 8 bases in between. The CDR3 sequence is 13 residues long. CDR1 is WNHNN, CDR2 SYGVQD, per germline (reference sequence). CDR3 loop: CASRPSGTDTQYF. The CDR3, as DNA: TGCGCCAGCAGGCCGTCGGGCACAGATACGCAGTATTTT.

The chain recombines TRBV10-3 with TRBJ2-5; 8 nucleotides agree with TRBD2. The CDR3 length is 15 residues. CDR1 is ENHRY and CDR2 is SYGVKD in the germline V gene. Trimming removed 6 bases from V and 5 bases from J; junction bases left unmatched: 11. The CDR3 DNA reads TGTGCCATCAGCTCCCAGGGACTAGGCTCCGAGACCCAGTACTTC. Its translation: CAISSQGLGSETQYF.

The V gene is TRBV6-5, the J gene TRBJ2-5; D is perhaps TRBD1 or TRBD2 (6 bases each). The germline V gene has CDR1 MNHEY and CDR2 SVGAGI. This CDR3 contains 14 residues. V lost 0 bases to trimming and J lost 5 bases, with 10 bases between them. Here the CDR3 reads CASSYSRGVETQYF. CDR3 DNA sequence: TGTGCCAGCAGTTACTCGAGGGGGGTTGAGACCCAGTACTTC.

CDR3 bases: TGTGCCAGCTCACTCCCGATGCAGCAACACACTGAAGCTTTCTTT. It yields the protein CASSLPMQQHTEAFF. V and J are TRBV18 and TRBJ1-1, with D unresolved. CDR1 and CDR2 from the germline V gene are KGHSH and LQKENI. The V and J ends lost 4 bases and 3 bases respectively, with 15 bases between them. CDR3 length: 15 amino acids.

This chain connects TRBV2 to TRBJ1-5; D gene unclear. The CDR3 is 12 residues long. Germline V gene sequence: CDR1 SNHLY, CDR2 FYNNEI. V was cut by 6 bases and J by 6 bases, with 9 bases left in between. The CDR3 bases are TGTGCCAGCAGGGGAACTAGTCAGCCCCAGCATTTT. This gives the protein CASRGTSQPQHF.

The J gene is TRBJ1-1, the V gene TRBV6-2 or TRBV6-3, with D uncertain. The V end lost 4 bases, the J end lost 4 bases, and 13 bases lay between the germline ends. Germline CDR1 and CDR2: MNHEY and SVGEGT. The CDR3 length is 14 residues. CDR3 DNA: TGTGCCAGCAGTTCGCCGAGCCGATTCACTGAAGCTTTCTTT. Translating gives CASSSPSRFTEAFF.

The chain couples TRBV7-3 to TRBJ2-1; TRBD2 aligns across 13 bases. The germline CDR1 and CDR2 sequences are SGHTA and FQGTGA. V shed 8 bases and J 0 bases; nucleotides not matched to a gene: 13. The CDR3 is made up of 19 amino acids. CDR3 region: CASHYPGLAGPSSYNEQFF. The CDR3 DNA follows: TGTGCCAGCCATTATCCGGGACTAGCGGGACCTAGCTCCTACAATGAGCAGTTCTTC.

The gene calls are TRBV7-8 and TRBJ2-7; TRBD1 is a possible D gene (6 bases). Trimming removed 8 bases at V and 5 bases at J, with 22 bases between. Germline V gives CDR1 SGHVS, CDR2 FQNEAQ. The CDR3 covers 15 residues. CDR3 protein: CASQKNRQGFDEQYF. The CDR3 DNA reads as TGTGCCAGCCAGAAAAATCGGCAGGGGTTCGACGAGCAGTACTTC.

The chain links TRBV6-1 to TRBJ2-2, with 9 positions matching TRBD2. There are 16 residues in the CDR3. The V gene's germline CDR1 is MNHNS and CDR2 SASEGT. The junction had 6 bases not matched to a gene; V was cut back by 6 bases and J by 1 base. The CDR3 loop reads CASRPSGTKNTGELFF. Here the CDR3 DNA reads TGTGCCAGCAGACCTAGCGGGACCAAGAACACCGGGGAGCTGTTTTTT.

V usage is TRBV20-1 and J usage is TRBJ2-3; 10 positions agree with TRBD1. The CDR3 runs 14 residues. V lost 6 bases to trimming and J lost 2 bases; unmatched junction nucleotides: 5. Germline-derived CDR1 and CDR2 are DFQATT and SNEGSKA (reference sequence). Here the CDR3 DNA reads TGCAGTGCGACGGGACAGGGGAACACAGATACGCAGTATTTT. This translates into CSATGQGNTDTQYF.

The chain employs TRBV20-1 and TRBJ2-7; D tentatively fits TRBD1 or TRBD2 (6 bases each). In germline, CDR1 is DFQATT, CDR2 SNEGSKA (reference sequence). Trimming took 5 bases from V and 4 from J, leaving 21 bases between them. This CDR3 comprises 15 residues. CDR3 amino acids: CSARARPGAFYEQYF. The CDR3 DNA follows: TGCAGTGCTCGAGCCAGGCCGGGGGCCTTTTACGAGCAGTACTTC.

This chain links TRBV14 with TRBJ2-7; the D gene is possibly TRBD2 (6 bases). Germline V gene lookup returns CDR1 SGHDN and CDR2 FVKESK. The V gene lost 2 bases and the J gene lost 2 bases, with 13 bases spanning the gap. CDR3 size: 15 residues. CDR3 bases: TGTGCCAGCAGCCAATCTGGAGGGATGACCTACGAGCAGTACTTC. Translated: CASSQSGGMTYEQYF.

The V and J genes are TRBV6-1 and TRBJ1-5; 9 bases are shared with TRBD1. The CDR3 is made up of 15 amino acids. The V gene's germline CDR1 is MNHNS and CDR2 SASEGT. Unmatched junction bases numbered 8, after V lost 6 bases and J lost 5 bases. The CDR3 here is CASRGQGGEYQPQHF. The CDR3 DNA sequence: TGTGCCAGCAGGGGACAGGGCGGGGAATATCAGCCCCAGCATTTT.

The rearrangement uses TRBV6-5 and TRBJ2-1; D is perhaps TRBD1 (5 bases). Germline CDR1 MNHEY, CDR2 SVGAGI. There are 16 residues in the CDR3. V lost 2 bases to trimming and J lost 6 bases, with 17 bases between them. The DNA for the CDR3 is TGTGCCAGCAGTTACGCAGGTTCAGGGTTTGTCAATGAGCAGTTCTTC. Protein: CASSYAGSGFVNEQFF.

This sequence joins TRBV6-5 and TRBJ2-5; no definite D call. Germline loops: CDR1 MNHEY, CDR2 SVGAGI. The CDR3 contains 15 residues. Trimming pared 4 bases from V and 0 bases from J, leaving 12 bases between. CDR3 region: CASSLNNGYQETQYF. The CDR3 nucleotides read TGTGCCAGCAGTTTAAATAACGGGTACCAAGAGACCCAGTACTTC.

The genes are TRBV7-6 and TRBJ2-5, with unresolved D. Between the trimmed V and J ends, which lost 2 bases and 2 bases, there was a span of 6 bases. The V gene's germline CDR1 is SGHVS and CDR2 FNYEAQ. The CDR3 length is 13 residues. The CDR3 DNA sequence: TGTGCCAGCAGCTTAACAACTCAAGAGACCCAGTACTTC. Protein sequence: CASSLTTQETQYF. Supplemented by reference TRBV7-6 and TRBJ2-5, the full variable domain reads GAGVSQSPRYKVTKRGQDVALRCDPISGHVSLYWYRQALGQGPEFLTYFNYEAQQDKSGLPNDRFSAERPEGSISTLTIQRTEQRDSAMYRCASSLTTQETQYFGPGTRLLVL.

The rearrangement joins TRBV27 to TRBJ2-7, with a tentative D call TRBD1 (6 bases). The germline gives CDR1 MNHEY, CDR2 SMNVEV (reference sequence). CDR3 length: 16 amino acids. V was shortened by 6 bases and J by 3 bases, with 21 bases between the two germline ends. CDR3 in amino acids: CASRTLLVRGHYEQYF. DNA of the CDR3: TGTGCCAGCAGAACCCTCCTTGTCAGGGGACACTACGAGCAGTACTTC.

This clonotype came up a few times. The chain has TRBV28 and TRBJ2-7; D possibly uses TRBD1 or TRBD2 (5 bases each). Trimming took off 3 bases at V and 3 bases at J, with 12 bases between the two ends. Germline V gene data show CDR1 as MDHEN and CDR2 as SYDVKM. This CDR3 spans 14 amino acids. For the CDR3, the DNA is TGTGCCAGCAGTTTGTTGAGGGGTGGCTACGAGCAGTACTTC. Protein: CASSLLRGGYEQYF.

The chain joins TRBV20-1 to TRBJ2-7; a possible D gene is TRBD2 (6 bases). From germline, CDR1 is DFQATT and CDR2 SNEGSKA (reference sequence). This CDR3 spans 13 amino acids. The V end was cut by 4 bases, the J end by 4 bases, with 14 bases between. CDR3 bases: TGCAGTGCTAAGATAGGCGGGAAGTACGAGCAGTACTTC. It is translated as CSAKIGGKYEQYF.

This clonotype came up a few times. This chain connects TRBV19 to TRBJ1-2; D perhaps matches TRBD1 (5 bases). Germline V gene data show CDR1 as LNHDA and CDR2 as SQIVND (reference sequence). The V end was cut by 5 bases, the J end by 4 bases, with 11 bases between. This CDR3 comprises 13 residues. In DNA form, the CDR3 reads TGTGCCAGTAGTCCAGGGATGGGCTATGGCTACACCTTC. Translating gives CASSPGMGYGYTF.

The V call is TRBV7-2, the J call TRBJ1-1; D might be TRBD1 (5 bases). Germline CDR1 reads SGHTA; CDR2 reads FQGNSA. V was cut by 3 bases and J by 0 bases, with 11 bases left in between. This CDR3 region has 15 residues. CDR3 protein: CASSFFGDLNTEAFF. The CDR3, as DNA: TGTGCCAGCAGCTTTTTTGGGGACCTGAACACTGAAGCTTTCTTT.

The chain carries TRBV20-1 and TRBJ2-3; D gene ambiguous. CDR3 length: 17 amino acids. Germline CDR1 and CDR2: DFQATT and SNEGSKA (reference sequence). V lost 2 bases, J lost 6 bases, and 24 bases lay in between. The CDR3 loop is CSARRSTWASPTDTQYF. The CDR3 bases are TGCAGTGCTAGACGTTCGACCTGGGCCTCTCCCACGGATACGCAGTATTTT.

The chain has TRBV27 and TRBJ2-4; maybe TRBD1 (5 bases). Trimming took off 5 bases at V and 8 bases at J, with 19 bases between the two ends. Germline V CDR1 and CDR2: MNHEY, SMNVEV (reference sequence). The CDR3 extends over 15 amino acids. The CDR3 nucleotides are TGTGCCAGCAGTCTCTCAGGGTTATCGGTTGACATTCAGTACTTC. Translated, it gives CASSLSGLSVDIQYF.

The V and J genes are TRBV6-1 and TRBJ2-7, with TRBD1 matching over 8 bases. Trimming took 4 bases from V and 3 from J; bases not matched to a gene: 11. Germline V gives CDR1 MNHNS, CDR2 SASEGT. This CDR3 is 16 amino acids long. The CDR3 sequence is CASSARSWTGHYEQYF. The CDR3 bases are TGTGCCAGCAGTGCGAGGTCCTGGACAGGGCACTACGAGCAGTACTTC.

The V gene is TRBV5-4, the J gene TRBJ2-7; 10 bases agree with TRBD1. Germline V CDR1 and CDR2: SGHNT, YYREEE (reference sequence). After removal of 4 bases from V and 6 bases from J, the junction contained 4 bases not matched to a gene. There are 13 residues in the CDR3. The CDR3 sequence: CASSPGQGGEQYF. The DNA of the CDR3 is TGTGCCAGCAGCCCCGGACAGGGGGGCGAGCAGTACTTC.

Regarding this clonotype: Mismatch with germline at one junction end may stem from a read error. The rearrangement joins TRBV19 to TRBJ2-5; 9 nucleotides align to TRBD2. The CDR3 is 13 amino acids. Per germline, CDR1 LNHDA and CDR2 SQIVND (reference sequence). CDR3 residues: CASRIAGAETQYF. CDR3 DNA: TGTGCCAGTAGGATAGCGGGAGCAGAGACCCAGTACTTC.

The V and J genes are TRBV28 and TRBJ2-7; D may correspond to TRBD1 or TRBD2 (5 bases each). CDR1 and CDR2 from the germline V gene are MDHEN and SYDVKM. The CDR3 is 14 residues long. V lost 1 base and J 2 bases, leaving 9 bases between the germline ends. The CDR3 is CASSLSGQTYEQYF. CDR3 coding DNA: TGTGCCAGCAGTTTATCGGGGCAGACCTACGAGCAGTACTTC.

The chain joins TRBV7-2 to TRBJ2-1; 7 bases fit TRBD1. Germline CDR1 is SGHTA and CDR2 is FQGNSA. This CDR3 has 15 residues. The ends lost 4 bases at V and 6 bases at J; junction bases unmatched: 9. CDR3 in DNA: TGTGCCAGCAGCTCATCACTCCGACAGGGCAATGAGCAGTTCTTC. Its protein is CASSSSLRQGNEQFF.

The J gene is TRBJ2-7, the V gene TRBV6-2 or TRBV6-3; the match to TRBD2 covers 7 bases. The CDR3 runs 15 residues. Germline V gives CDR1 MNHEY, CDR2 SVGEGT. V dropped 0 bases and J dropped 2; count of bases not matched to a gene: 4. The CDR3 DNA is TGTGCCAGCAGTTACTCTGGGACTAAACCCTACGAGCAGTACTTC. This codes for CASSYSGTKPYEQYF.

The rearrangement uses TRBV7-6 and TRBJ1-4; TRBD1 aligns across 9 bases. V lost 0 bases, J lost 8 bases, and 10 bases stayed unmatched. CDR1 and CDR2 from the germline V gene are SGHVS and FNYEAQ. This CDR3 region has 17 residues. CDR3 residues: CASSLADRGPLGEKLFF. The DNA of the CDR3 is TGTGCCAGCAGCTTAGCGGACAGGGGCCCCCTTGGGGAAAAACTGTTTTTT.